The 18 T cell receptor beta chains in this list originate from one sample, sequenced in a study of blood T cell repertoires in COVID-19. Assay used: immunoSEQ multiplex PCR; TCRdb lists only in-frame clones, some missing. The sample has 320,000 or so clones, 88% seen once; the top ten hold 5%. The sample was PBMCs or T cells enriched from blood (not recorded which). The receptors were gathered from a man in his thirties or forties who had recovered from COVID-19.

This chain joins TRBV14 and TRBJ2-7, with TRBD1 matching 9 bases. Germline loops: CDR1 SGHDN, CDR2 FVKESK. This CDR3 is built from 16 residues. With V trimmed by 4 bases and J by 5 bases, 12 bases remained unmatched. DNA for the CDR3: TGTGCCAGCAGCCCAACCACAGGGGGCGTCGTCAACGAGCAGTACTTC. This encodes CASSPTTGGVVNEQYF.

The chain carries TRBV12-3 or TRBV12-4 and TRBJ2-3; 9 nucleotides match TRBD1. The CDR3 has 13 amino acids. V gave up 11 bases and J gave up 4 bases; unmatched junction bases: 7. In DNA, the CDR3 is TGTGCCCTCGGGACAGGGAAAGCAGATACGCAGTATTTT. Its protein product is CALGTGKADTQYF.

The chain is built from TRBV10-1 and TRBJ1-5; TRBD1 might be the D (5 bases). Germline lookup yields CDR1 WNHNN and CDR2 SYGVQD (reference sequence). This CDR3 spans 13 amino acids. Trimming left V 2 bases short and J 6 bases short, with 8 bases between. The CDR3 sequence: CASSEGAGQPQHF. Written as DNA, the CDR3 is TGCGCCAGCAGTGAGGGGGCCGGTCAGCCCCAGCATTTT.

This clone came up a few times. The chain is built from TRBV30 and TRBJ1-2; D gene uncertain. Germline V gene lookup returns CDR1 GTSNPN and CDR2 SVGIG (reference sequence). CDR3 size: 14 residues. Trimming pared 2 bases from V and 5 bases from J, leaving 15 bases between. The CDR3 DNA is TGTGCCTGGAGTCATACAGACACCCAATATGGCTACACCTTC. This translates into CAWSHTDTQYGYTF.

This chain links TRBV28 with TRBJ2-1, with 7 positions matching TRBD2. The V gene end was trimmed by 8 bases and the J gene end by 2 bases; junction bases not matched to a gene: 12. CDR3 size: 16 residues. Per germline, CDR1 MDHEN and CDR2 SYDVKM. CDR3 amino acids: CASCMLGAGAYNEQFF. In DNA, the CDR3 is TGTGCCAGCTGTATGCTCGGGGCGGGGGCCTACAATGAGCAGTTCTTC.

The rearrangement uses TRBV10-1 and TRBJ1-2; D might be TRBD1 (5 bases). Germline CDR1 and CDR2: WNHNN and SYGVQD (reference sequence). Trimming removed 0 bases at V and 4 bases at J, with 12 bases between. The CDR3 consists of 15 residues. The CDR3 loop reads CASSESRGGVYGYTF. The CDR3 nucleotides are TGCGCCAGCAGTGAGTCAAGGGGTGGGGTCTATGGCTACACCTTC.

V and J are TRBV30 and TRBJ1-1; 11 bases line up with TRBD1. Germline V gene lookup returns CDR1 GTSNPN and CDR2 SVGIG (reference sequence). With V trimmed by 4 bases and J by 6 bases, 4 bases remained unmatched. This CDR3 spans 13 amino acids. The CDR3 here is CAWMDRGLPEAFF. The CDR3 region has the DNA TGTGCCTGGATGGACAGGGGGCTCCCTGAAGCTTTCTTT.

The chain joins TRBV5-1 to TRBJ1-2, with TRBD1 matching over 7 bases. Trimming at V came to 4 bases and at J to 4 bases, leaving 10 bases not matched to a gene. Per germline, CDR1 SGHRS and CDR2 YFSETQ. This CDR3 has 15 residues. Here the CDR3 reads CASSPEGGTAYGYTF. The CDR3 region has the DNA TGCGCCAGCAGCCCGGAAGGTGGGACAGCCTATGGCTACACCTTC.

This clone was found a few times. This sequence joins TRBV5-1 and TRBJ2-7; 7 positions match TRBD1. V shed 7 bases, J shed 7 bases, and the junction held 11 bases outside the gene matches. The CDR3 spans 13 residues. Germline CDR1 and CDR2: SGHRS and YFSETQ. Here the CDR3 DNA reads TGCGCCAGCGCGTCGGCAGGGGGAAGGGAGCAGTACTTC. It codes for CASASAGGREQYF.

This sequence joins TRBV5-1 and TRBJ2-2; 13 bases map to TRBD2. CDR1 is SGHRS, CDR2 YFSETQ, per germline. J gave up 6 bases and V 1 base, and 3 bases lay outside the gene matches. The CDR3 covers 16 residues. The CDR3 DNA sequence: TGCGCCAGCAGCTTGATCGGGACTAGCGGGGCCGGGGAGCTGTTTTTT. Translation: CASSLIGTSGAGELFF.

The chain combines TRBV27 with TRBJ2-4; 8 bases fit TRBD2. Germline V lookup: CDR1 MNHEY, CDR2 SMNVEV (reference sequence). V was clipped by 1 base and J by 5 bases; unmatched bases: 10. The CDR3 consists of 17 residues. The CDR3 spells CASSLFPWRAGENIQYF. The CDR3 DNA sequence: TGTGCCAGCAGTTTATTCCCCTGGAGAGCGGGGGAAAACATTCAGTACTTC.

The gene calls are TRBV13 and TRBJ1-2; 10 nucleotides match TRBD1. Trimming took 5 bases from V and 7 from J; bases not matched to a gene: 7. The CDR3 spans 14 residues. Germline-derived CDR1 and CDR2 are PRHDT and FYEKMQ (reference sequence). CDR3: CASSQDRGPGGYTF. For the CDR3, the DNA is TGTGCCAGCAGCCAAGACAGGGGGCCGGGTGGCTACACCTTC.

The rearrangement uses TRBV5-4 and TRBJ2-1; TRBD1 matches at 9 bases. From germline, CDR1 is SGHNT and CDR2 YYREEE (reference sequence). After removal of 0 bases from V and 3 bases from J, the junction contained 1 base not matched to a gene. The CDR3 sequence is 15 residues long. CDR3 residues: CASSLGQGDYNEQFF. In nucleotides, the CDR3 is TGTGCCAGCAGCTTGGGACAGGGGGACTACAATGAGCAGTTCTTC.

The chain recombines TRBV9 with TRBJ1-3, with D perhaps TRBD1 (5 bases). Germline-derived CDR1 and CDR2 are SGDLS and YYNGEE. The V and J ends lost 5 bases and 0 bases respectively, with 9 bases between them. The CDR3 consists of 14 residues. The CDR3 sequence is CASSPQVSGNTIYF. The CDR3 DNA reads TGTGCCAGCAGTCCACAGGTCTCTGGAAACACCATATATTTT.

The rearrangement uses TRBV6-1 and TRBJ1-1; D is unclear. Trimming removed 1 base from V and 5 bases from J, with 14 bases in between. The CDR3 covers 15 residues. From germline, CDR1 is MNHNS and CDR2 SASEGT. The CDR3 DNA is TGTGCCAGCAGTGAAGACCGCCCGGGATTTACTGAAGCTTTCTTT. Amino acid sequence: CASSEDRPGFTEAFF.

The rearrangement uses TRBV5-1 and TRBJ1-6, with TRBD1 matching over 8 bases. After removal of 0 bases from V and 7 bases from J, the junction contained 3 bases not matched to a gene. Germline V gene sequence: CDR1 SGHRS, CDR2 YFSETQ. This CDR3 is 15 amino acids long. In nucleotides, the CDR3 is TGCGCCAGCAGCTTGGTGACAGGGGACAATTCACCCCTCCACTTT. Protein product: CASSLVTGDNSPLHF. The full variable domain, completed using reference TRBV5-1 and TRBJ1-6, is KAGVTQTPRYLIKTRGQQVTLSCSPISGHRSVSWYQQTPGQGLQFLFEYFSETQRNKGNFPGRFSGRQFSNSRSEMNVSTLELGDSALYLCASSLVTGDNSPLHFGNGTRLTVT.

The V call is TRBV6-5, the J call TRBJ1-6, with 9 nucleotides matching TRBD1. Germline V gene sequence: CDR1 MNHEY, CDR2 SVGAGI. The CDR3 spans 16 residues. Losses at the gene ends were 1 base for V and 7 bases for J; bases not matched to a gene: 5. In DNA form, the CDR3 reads TGTGCCAGCAGTTACTTATCCGGACAGGGGAATTCACCCCTCCACTTT. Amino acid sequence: CASSYLSGQGNSPLHF.

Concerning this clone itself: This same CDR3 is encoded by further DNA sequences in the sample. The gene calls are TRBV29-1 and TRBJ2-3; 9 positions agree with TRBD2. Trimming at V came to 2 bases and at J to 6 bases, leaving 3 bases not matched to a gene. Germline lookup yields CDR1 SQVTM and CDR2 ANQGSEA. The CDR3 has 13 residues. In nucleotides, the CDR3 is TGCAGCGTTGAACTAGCGGGGACTGATACGCAGTATTTT. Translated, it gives CSVELAGTDTQYF.